The 29 T cell receptor beta chains given below trace back to one sample, sequenced in a study of cytomegalovirus exposure and HLA in healthy donors. Vbeta (60) and Jbeta (13) primers were used in the PCR. Using immunoSEQ multiplex PCR, the repertoire was profiled, and TCRdb retains in-frame clones only, with some absent. The data show approximately 150,000 clones, approximately 79% seen once. The material sequenced was PBMCs. Receptor source: a man in his 60s in good health and CMV-seronegative.

There are a few counts of this clone. The V gene is TRBV5-1, the J gene TRBJ2-1; D might be TRBD1 (6 bases). V lost 2 bases and J lost 1, with 10 bases in between. The germline V gene has CDR1 SGHRS and CDR2 YFSETQ. CDR3 size: 15 residues. The DNA of the CDR3 is TGCGCCAGCAGCTTCAGGGGTGGGTCCTACAATGAGCAGTTCTTC. Its translation is CASSFRGGSYNEQFF.

The chain couples TRBV6-5 to TRBJ2-3; D perhaps matches TRBD1 (5 bases). Germline V gene data show CDR1 as MNHEY and CDR2 as SVGAGI. CDR3 length equals 12 residues. V was pared by 6 bases and J by 6 bases, with 10 bases between. The CDR3: CASRTPGDTQYF. The CDR3 DNA sequence: TGTGCCAGCAGAACGCCAGGGGATACGCAGTATTTT.

This rearrangement joins TRBV5-5 to TRBJ1-5; D gene ambiguous. This CDR3 has 13 residues. Germline V gene lookup returns CDR1 SGHKS and CDR2 YYEKEE (reference sequence). Trimming pared 5 bases from V and 5 bases from J, leaving 11 bases between. CDR3 region: CASRQTPDQPQHF. CDR3 nucleotides: TGTGCCAGCAGGCAGACACCCGATCAGCCCCAGCATTTT.

The chain carries TRBV2 and TRBJ2-7; 9 bases line up with TRBD2. The germline CDR1 and CDR2 sequences are SNHLY and FYNNEI. CDR3 length equals 17 residues. Losses at the gene ends were 6 bases for V and 2 bases for J; bases not matched to a gene: 14. CDR3 DNA: TGTGCCAGCAGACCCGGGGGGAGCGGGGGGACAACCTACGAGCAGTACTTC. Translating gives CASRPGGSGGTTYEQYF. The variable domain in full, completed from reference TRBV2 and TRBJ2-7, reads EPEVTQTPSHQVTQMGQEVILRCVPISNHLYFYWYRQILGQKVEFLVSFYNNEISEKSEIFDDQFSVERPDGSNFTLKIRSTKLEDSAMYFCASRPGGSGGTTYEQYFGPGTRLTVT.

The chain couples TRBV5-1 to TRBJ2-7; TRBD1 agrees at 12 bases. Germline loops: CDR1 SGHRS, CDR2 YFSETQ. With 5 bases clipped from V and 5 bases from J, the junction kept 8 bases outside the gene matches. This CDR3 is 15 amino acids long. The CDR3 spells CASSWGQGARNEQYF. DNA for the CDR3: TGCGCCAGCAGTTGGGGACAGGGGGCGCGCAACGAGCAGTACTTC. The complete variable domain, with remaining parts taken from reference TRBV5-1 and TRBJ2-7, reads KAGVTQTPRYLIKTRGQQVTLSCSPISGHRSVSWYQQTPGQGLQFLFEYFSETQRNKGNFPGRFSGRQFSNSRSEMNVSTLELGDSALYLCASSWGQGARNEQYFGPGTRLTVT.

The chain joins TRBV6-5 to TRBJ1-4; 7 bases map to TRBD1. Trimming took 2 bases from V and 5 from J; bases not matched to a gene: 2. Germline V gives CDR1 MNHEY, CDR2 SVGAGI. This CDR3 has 14 residues. CDR3 sequence: CASSYGTVNEKLFF. CDR3 bases: TGTGCCAGCAGTTACGGGACAGTGAATGAAAAACTGTTTTTT.

The chain joins TRBV28 to TRBJ1-5, with D perhaps matching TRBD1 (6 bases). The CDR3 has 14 amino acids. Germline V gene sequence: CDR1 MDHEN, CDR2 SYDVKM. V lost 5 bases and J 1 base, leaving 9 bases between the germline ends. The CDR3 nucleotides read TGTGCCAGCAGTGCGGGGGGCAGCAATCAGCCCCAGCATTTT. This sequence encodes CASSAGGSNQPQHF.

In this sample, this clone turned up a few times. The chain combines TRBV6-6 with TRBJ1-4; the D gene is possibly TRBD1 (5 bases). Trimming shortened V by 7 bases and J by 9 bases, and 24 bases separated the two germline ends. This CDR3 is 16 amino acids long. Germline V lookup: CDR1 MNHNY, CDR2 SVGAGI (reference sequence). In nucleotides, the CDR3 is TGTGCCAGCATAACAGTCAAGGGAAGGGGTGTGAAAAAACTGTTTTTT. It translates to CASITVKGRGVKKLFF.

This clone appeared once. The chain is built from TRBV4-3 and TRBJ2-5, with 9 bases fitting TRBD1. The J call may be in error: the DNA end matches TRBJ2-7 better. The CDR3 contains 15 residues. The V gene's germline CDR1 is LGHNA and CDR2 YSLEER. CDR3 residues: CASSRQGQGPYEQYF. CDR3 coding DNA: TGCGCCAGCAGCCGCCAAGGACAGGGGCCTTACGAGCAGTACTTC.

V and J are TRBV18 and TRBJ1-4, with D perhaps matching TRBD1 (5 bases). Trimming shortened V by 3 bases and J by 4 bases, and 9 bases separated the two germline ends. The CDR3 is 14 residues long. Germline V gene lookup returns CDR1 KGHSH and CDR2 LQKENI. The CDR3 bases are TGTGCCAGCTCACCCGACAGTAGTAATGAAAAACTGTTTTTT. Protein: CASSPDSSNEKLFF. The variable domain in full, completed from reference TRBV18 and TRBJ1-4, reads NAGVMQNPRHLVRRRGQEARLRCSPMKGHSHVYWYRQLPEEGLKFMVYLQKENIIDESGMPKERFSAEFPKEGPSILRIQQVVRGDSAAYFCASSPDSSNEKLFFGSGTQLSVL.

The J gene is TRBJ1-4, the V gene TRBV6-6, with no clear D. V was pared by 4 bases and J by 2 bases, with 8 bases between. This CDR3 has 14 residues. Germline V gene sequence: CDR1 MNHNY, CDR2 SVGAGI (reference sequence). The CDR3, as DNA: TGTGCCAGCAGTTTGACATTCACTAATGAAAAACTGTTTTTT. This encodes CASSLTFTNEKLFF.

The V call is TRBV7-9, the J call TRBJ2-7; 11 positions match TRBD2. Trimming removed 0 bases from V and 2 bases from J; junction bases left unmatched: 6. Germline V gene data show CDR1 as SEHNR and CDR2 as FQNEAQ (reference sequence). The CDR3 length is 17 residues. CDR3 loop: CASSLAGTSGPPYEQYF. Here the CDR3 DNA reads TGTGCCAGCAGCTTAGCGGGGACTAGCGGCCCTCCCTACGAGCAGTACTTC.

The chain recombines TRBV6-5 with TRBJ2-7; TRBD2 aligns across 7 bases. CDR1 and CDR2 from the germline V gene are MNHEY and SVGAGI. This CDR3 spans 15 amino acids. V gave up 2 bases and J gave up 2 bases; unmatched junction bases: 6. The DNA for the CDR3 is TGTGCCAGCAGTTACGCGTCTAGCGGAACCTACGAGCAGTACTTC. Its protein is CASSYASSGTYEQYF.

The chain is built from TRBV9 and TRBJ2-7; D possibly corresponds to TRBD2 (5 bases). The CDR3 is 13 amino acids. Germline V gives CDR1 SGDLS, CDR2 YYNGEE. V lost 4 bases to trimming and J lost 7 bases, with 15 bases between them. CDR3 in DNA: TGTGCCAGCAGCCCAAGCCGGGGTGGAGAGCAGTACTTC. The encoded protein is CASSPSRGGEQYF.

The chain uses TRBV7-9 and TRBJ2-2, with unresolved D. This CDR3 has 15 residues. From germline, CDR1 is SEHNR and CDR2 FQNEAQ (reference sequence). Trimming stripped 0 bases from V and 3 bases from J, with 8 bases between. This chain's CDR3 is CASSLAWAYTGELFF. CDR3 bases: TGTGCCAGCAGCTTAGCTTGGGCTTACACCGGGGAGCTGTTTTTT.

This chain joins TRBV7-9 and TRBJ2-1; D is possibly TRBD1 (5 bases). Germline V gives CDR1 SEHNR, CDR2 FQNEAQ (reference sequence). The CDR3 covers 16 residues. Trimming stripped 7 bases from V and 1 base from J, with 17 bases between. CDR3 amino acids: CASIKPTAPSYNEQFF. The CDR3 DNA is TGTGCCAGCATCAAACCGACAGCCCCTTCCTACAATGAGCAGTTCTTC.

CDR3 bases: TGTGCCAGCTCACCGGTTAGCGGGGGGTACAATGAGCAGTTCTTC. Protein sequence: CASSPVSGGYNEQFF. The rearrangement links TRBV18 to TRBJ2-1, with 10 bases lining up with TRBD2. The CDR3 runs 15 residues. Unmatched junction bases numbered 3, after V lost 3 bases and J lost 4 bases. CDR1 and CDR2 from the germline V gene are KGHSH and LQKENI.

The rearrangement uses TRBV11-2 and TRBJ1-5; no reliable D call. V lost 2 bases and J 4 bases, leaving 15 bases between the germline ends. Germline CDR1 and CDR2: SGHAT and FQNNGV. This CDR3 is 16 amino acids long. CDR3 protein: CASSLNPLPGNQPQHF. The CDR3 nucleotides are TGTGCCAGCAGCTTAAATCCCCTCCCGGGGAATCAGCCCCAGCATTTT.

The V and J genes are TRBV5-8 and TRBJ2-1; D not certain. Germline V CDR1 and CDR2: SGHTS, YDEGEE. CDR3 length: 13 residues. Trimming took 3 bases from V and 6 from J, leaving 10 bases between them. CDR3 sequence (DNA): TGTGCCAGCAGCTGGAATCGAGGCAATGAGCAGTTCTTC. This translates into CASSWNRGNEQFF. The whole variable domain, filled in from reference TRBV5-8 and TRBJ2-1, reads EAGVTQSPTHLIKTRGQQATLRCSPISGHTSVYWYQQALGLGLQFLLWYDEGEERNRGNFPPRFSGRQFPNYSSELNVNALELEDSALYLCASSWNRGNEQFFGPGTRLTVL.

This chain joins TRBV28 and TRBJ2-5; TRBD2 is a possible D gene (6 bases). The CDR3 is made up of 13 amino acids. V was cut by 3 bases and J by 1 base, with 6 bases left in between. The V gene's germline CDR1 is MDHEN and CDR2 SYDVKM. The DNA for the CDR3 is TGTGCCAGCAGTTTGGGAGGCCAAGAGACCCAGTACTTC. This translates into CASSLGGQETQYF. Supplemented by reference TRBV28 and TRBJ2-5, the full variable domain reads DVKVTQSSRYLVKRTGEKVFLECVQDMDHENMFWYRQDPGLGLRLIYFSYDVKMKEKGDIPEGYSVSREKKERFSLILESASTNQTSMYLCASSLGGQETQYFGPGTRLLVL.

The chain recombines TRBV11-3 with TRBJ2-1; TRBD1 is a possible D gene (7 bases). Germline CDR1 SGHNT, CDR2 YENEEA. V lost 5 bases, J lost 8 bases, and 19 bases lay in between. The CDR3 has 15 residues. The CDR3 here is CASSPQGGLSYEQFF. DNA of the CDR3: TGTGCCAGCAGCCCCCAGGGGGGTCTTAGTTATGAGCAGTTCTTC.

V gene TRBV28 combines with J gene TRBJ2-6; 9 bases map to TRBD1. The length of the CDR3 is 16 residues. After removal of 6 bases from V and 0 bases from J, the junction contained 3 bases not matched to a gene. Germline CDR1 is MDHEN and CDR2 is SYDVKM. CDR3 coding DNA: TGTGCCAGCAGCCGGACAGGGGACTCTGGGGCCAACGTCCTGACTTTC. Residues: CASSRTGDSGANVLTF.

The chain has TRBV5-4 and TRBJ1-1; a possible D gene is TRBD1 (5 bases). Germline V gene sequence: CDR1 SGHNT, CDR2 YYREEE (reference sequence). Trimming cost V 2 bases and J 4 bases, with 9 bases left between them. The CDR3 extends over 13 amino acids. DNA for the CDR3: TGTGCCAGCAGCTTTACCGGGGGCACTGAAGCTTTCTTT. It specifies CASSFTGGTEAFF.

This clone turned up a few times. The rearrangement joins TRBV19 to TRBJ1-1; TRBD1 aligns across 7 bases. CDR1 is LNHDA, CDR2 SQIVND, per germline (reference sequence). The V segment lost 6 bases and the J segment 3 bases; nucleotides outside the gene matches: 13. The CDR3 contains 16 residues. CDR3 nucleotide sequence: TGTGCCAGTAGCCACAGGGGAGCGAGGCGCGACACTGAAGCTTTCTTT. It codes for CASSHRGARRDTEAFF. The variable domain in full, completed from reference TRBV19 and TRBJ1-1, reads DGGITQSPKYLFRKEGQNVTLSCEQNLNHDAMYWYRQDPGQGLRLIYYSQIVNDFQKGDIAEGYSVSREKKESFPLTVTSAQKNPTAFYLCASSHRGARRDTEAFFGQGTRLTVV.

The chain joins TRBV27 to TRBJ2-2; 7 positions match TRBD1. This CDR3 has 18 amino acids. The germline V gene has CDR1 MNHEY and CDR2 SMNVEV (reference sequence). Unmatched junction bases numbered 16, after V lost 8 bases and J lost 1 base. The CDR3 DNA reads TGTGCCAGCCCCGAGGTCGAATCGAGGACAGGGAACACCGGGGAGCTGTTTTTT. The encoded protein is CASPEVESRTGNTGELFF.

To note about this clone: The same CDR3 arises from other DNA sequences in this sample as well. The rearrangement links TRBV7-2 to TRBJ2-3; TRBD2 matches 13 bases. The CDR3 totals 16 residues. The germline V gene has CDR1 SGHTA and CDR2 FQGNSA. J gave up 5 bases and V 5 bases, and 7 bases lay outside the gene matches. CDR3 sequence: CASSPGLAGEVDTQYF. Written as DNA, the CDR3 is TGTGCCAGCAGCCCCGGACTAGCGGGAGAGGTAGATACGCAGTATTTT.

The chain is built from TRBV6-1 and TRBJ2-7; D perhaps matches TRBD2 (5 bases). Looked up from germline, CDR1 is MNHNS and CDR2 is SASEGT. V lost 1 base to trimming and J lost 7 bases, with 8 bases between them. The CDR3 extends over 12 amino acids. The CDR3 DNA is TGTGCCAGCAGTGAAGACGGCGGGGAGCAGTACTTC. Amino acids: CASSEDGGEQYF.

Remarks on this clone: One junction end disagrees with the germline gene, perhaps due to a read error. The V gene is TRBV7-9, the J gene TRBJ2-5; 7 bases fit TRBD2. Germline CDR1 reads SEHNR; CDR2 reads FQNEAQ (reference sequence). This CDR3 has 14 residues. CDR3: CSSSLASGGETQYF. The CDR3 DNA reads as TGTTCCAGCAGCTTAGCTTCGGGGGGAGAGACCCAGTACTTC.

V usage is TRBV19 and J usage is TRBJ1-2; 8 positions agree with TRBD1. Per the germline V gene, CDR1 is LNHDA and CDR2 is SQIVND (reference sequence). Unmatched junction bases numbered 3, after V lost 4 bases and J lost 8 bases. CDR3 length: 12 amino acids. In DNA form, the CDR3 reads TGTGCCAGTAGTACCCCAGGGGGCGGCTACACCTTC. It encodes CASSTPGGGYTF.